Shown below are 20 T cell receptor beta chains from a single sample sequenced in a study of T cell responses to AZD1222 COVID-19 vaccine. Profiling relied on immunoSEQ multiplex PCR, and the TCRdb table lists in-frame clones only, not all of them. The data hold over 100,000 clones, with roughly 84% observed a single time. Specimen: peripheral blood, collected on day 0 of AZD1222 vaccination. The receptor source for this set is an adult in good health.

The V and J genes are TRBV19 and TRBJ2-1; D tentatively reads TRBD1 or TRBD2 (5 bases each). Trimming left V 4 bases short and J 7 bases short, with 20 bases between. The CDR3 sequence is 16 residues long. Germline assignment: CDR1 LNHDA and CDR2 SQIVND (reference sequence). The CDR3 bases are TGTGCCAGTAGTACTCCTGTGGGGGTCGACGGGAATGAGCAGTTCTTC. Its protein product is CASSTPVGVDGNEQFF. Full variable domain (rest looked up from reference TRBV19 and TRBJ2-1): DGGITQSPKYLFRKEGQNVTLSCEQNLNHDAMYWYRQDPGQGLRLIYYSQIVNDFQKGDIAEGYSVSREKKESFPLTVTSAQKNPTAFYLCASSTPVGVDGNEQFFGPGTRLTVL.

This chain uses TRBV6-2 or TRBV6-3 with TRBJ1-5, with a possible D match to TRBD1 (5 bases). The CDR3 consists of 12 residues. Trimming removed 0 bases from V and 13 bases from J, with 10 bases in between. Germline CDR1 reads MNHEY; CDR2 reads SVGEGT. The CDR3 region has the DNA TGTGCCAGCAGTTACTCTTCGGGGCCTCAGCATTTT. Translated, it gives CASSYSSGPQHF.

This CDR3 is CATSRDTATNEKLFF. The CDR3 coding sequence is TGTGCCACCAGCAGAGATACTGCAACTAATGAAAAACTGTTTTTT. The gene calls are TRBV15 and TRBJ1-4; D remains unclear. CDR3 length: 15 amino acids. The V gene's germline CDR1 is LNHNV and CDR2 YYDKDF (reference sequence). V shed 0 bases and J shed 0 bases, with 5 bases lying between them.

This clone was seen only once. This rearrangement joins TRBV5-1 to TRBJ1-2, with TRBD1 identical over 11 bases. Trimming removed 4 bases from V and 1 base from J; junction bases left unmatched: 6. Germline lookup yields CDR1 SGHRS and CDR2 YFSETQ. This CDR3 is 16 amino acids long. DNA of the CDR3: TGCGCCAGCAGCGAAACCGGGACAGGGGGTAACTATGGCTACACCTTC. Amino acid sequence: CASSETGTGGNYGYTF. Filled out from reference TRBV5-1 and TRBJ1-2, the complete variable domain reads KAGVTQTPRYLIKTRGQQVTLSCSPISGHRSVSWYQQTPGQGLQFLFEYFSETQRNKGNFPGRFSGRQFSNSRSEMNVSTLELGDSALYLCASSETGTGGNYGYTFGSGTRLTVV.

The chain uses TRBV23-1 and TRBJ2-1, with 9 positions matching TRBD2. TRBV23-1 is marked as an open reading frame, function uncertain. With 1 base clipped from V and 8 bases from J, the junction kept 12 bases outside the gene matches. The CDR3 loop spans 17 amino acids. The CDR3 protein is CASSQLSKTSSGDEQFF. The CDR3 coding sequence is TGCGCCAGCAGTCAATTGAGCAAAACTTCTAGCGGGGATGAGCAGTTCTTC.

This clone was observed a handful of times. This chain joins TRBV28 and TRBJ2-3, with D perhaps TRBD1 or TRBD2 (6 bases each). V was shortened by 6 bases and J by 2 bases, with 12 bases between the two germline ends. CDR1 and CDR2 (germline): MDHEN, SYDVKM. This CDR3 is 14 amino acids long. The CDR3 protein is CASRGGHPTDTQYF. The CDR3 region has the DNA TGTGCCAGCAGGGGGGGCCACCCCACAGATACGCAGTATTTT.

V is TRBV7-9 and J is TRBJ1-2, with a possible D match to TRBD1 (6 bases). With 4 bases removed from V and 5 bases from J, the gap between germline ends came to 14 bases. Per the germline V gene, CDR1 is SEHNR and CDR2 is FQNEAQ (reference sequence). There are 14 residues in the CDR3. In DNA form, the CDR3 reads TGTGCCAGCAGCTCCCCCCTGGACAGATATGGCTACACCTTC. As protein: CASSSPLDRYGYTF.

This clone has more than one count but fewer than ten. The CDR3 region is CSVGRGTVEAFF. The CDR3 region has the DNA TGCAGCGTTGGCCGGGGGACGGTTGAAGCTTTCTTT. The chain uses TRBV29-1 and TRBJ1-1; D possibly corresponds to TRBD1 (5 bases). Between the trimmed V and J ends, which lost 4 bases and 7 bases, there was a span of 13 bases. Germline lookup yields CDR1 SQVTM and CDR2 ANQGSEA. The CDR3 runs 12 residues.

CDR3 in amino acids: CASTPLRGSSYEQYF. DNA for the CDR3: TGTGCCAGCACCCCACTAAGGGGAAGCTCCTACGAGCAGTACTTC. V gene TRBV7-6 combines with J gene TRBJ2-7; the D gene is possibly TRBD1 (5 bases). Germline CDR1 SGHVS, CDR2 FNYEAQ. The CDR3 is 15 amino acids. V lost 7 bases and J 0 bases, leaving 16 bases between the germline ends.

The chain links TRBV5-4 to TRBJ1-3, with D unclear. The germline V gene has CDR1 SGHNT and CDR2 YYREEE (reference sequence). V was clipped by 4 bases and J by 0 bases, with 14 bases between them. CDR3 length: 16 residues. The CDR3 coding sequence is TGTGCCAGCAGCCAAAAAAACAGTGACTCTGGAAACACCATATATTTT. Protein: CASSQKNSDSGNTIYF.

J is TRBJ2-1 and V is TRBV6-6; 12 bases are shared with TRBD2. The CDR3 has 17 amino acids. After removal of 6 bases from V and 1 base from J, the junction contained 7 bases not matched to a gene. Germline CDR1 reads MNHNY; CDR2 reads SVGAGI (reference sequence). CDR3 sequence reads: CASSRTSGRTSYNEQFF. The CDR3 DNA reads TGTGCCAGCAGCCGAACTAGCGGGAGGACGTCCTACAATGAGCAGTTCTTC.

The chain is built from TRBV19 and TRBJ1-2; D possibly corresponds to TRBD1 (6 bases). The CDR3 runs 15 residues. Trimming took off 8 bases at V and 3 bases at J, with 19 bases between the two ends. Looked up from germline, CDR1 is LNHDA and CDR2 is SQIVND (reference sequence). CDR3 sequence: CASRMGGVYYYGYTF. CDR3 coding DNA: TGTGCCAGTCGGATGGGGGGCGTCTACTACTATGGCTACACCTTC.

The chain has TRBV6-5 and TRBJ2-7; TRBD1 is a possible D gene (5 bases). Per germline, CDR1 MNHEY and CDR2 SVGAGI. V lost 4 bases and J lost 3, with 13 bases in between. The CDR3 is 14 residues long. CDR3 sequence: CASSFTRQGYEQYF. DNA for the CDR3: TGTGCCAGCAGTTTTACGAGGCAGGGCTACGAGCAGTACTTC.

V and J are TRBV7-2 and TRBJ2-7, with 12 positions matching TRBD2. CDR1 SGHTA and CDR2 FQGNSA come from the germline V gene. The length of the CDR3 is 17 residues. V lost 2 bases to trimming and J lost 7 bases; unmatched junction nucleotides: 12. The CDR3 is CASSLSVFLAGGQEQYF. The CDR3 nucleotides read TGTGCCAGCAGCTTATCGGTGTTCCTAGCGGGGGGGCAGGAGCAGTACTTC.

Only a few counts were recorded for this clone. This rearrangement joins TRBV19 to TRBJ1-1, with TRBD1 matching 9 bases. V trimming: 3 bases; J trimming: 6 bases; junction bases outside the gene matches: 14. Per the germline V gene, CDR1 is LNHDA and CDR2 is SQIVND (reference sequence). The CDR3 totals 17 residues. CDR3 DNA: TGTGCCAGTAGTATTCGTACAGGGGGCGGGGTTGGGGCTGAAGCTTTCTTT. Amino acids: CASSIRTGGGVGAEAFF. The full variable domain, rest sourced from reference TRBV19 and TRBJ1-1, is DGGITQSPKYLFRKEGQNVTLSCEQNLNHDAMYWYRQDPGQGLRLIYYSQIVNDFQKGDIAEGYSVSREKKESFPLTVTSAQKNPTAFYLCASSIRTGGGVGAEAFFGQGTRLTVV.

The V and J genes are TRBV4-2 and TRBJ2-1; 14 bases line up with TRBD2. The trim removed 1 base at V and 6 bases at J, leaving 14 bases unmatched. Germline V gene lookup returns CDR1 LGHNA and CDR2 YNFKEQ. CDR3 length: 20 amino acids. The DNA for the CDR3 is TGTGCCAGCAGCCAAGGGAAAGGGACTAGCGGGGGAGGGTTGACCAATGAGCAGTTCTTC. Translated, it gives CASSQGKGTSGGGLTNEQFF.

The chain recombines TRBV3-1 (or the pseudogene TRBV3-2) with TRBJ2-7; 12 nucleotides match TRBD2. The CDR3 covers 17 residues. J lost 1 base, V lost 2 bases, and 6 bases had no gene match. CDR1 is LGHDT, CDR2 YNNKEL, per germline (reference sequence). CDR3 nucleotides: TGTGCCAGCAGCCAACTTGGACTAGCGGGGACGTCCTACGAGCAGTACTTC. Translation: CASSQLGLAGTSYEQYF.

This chain connects TRBV15 to TRBJ1-1; D is ambiguous. Between the trimmed V and J ends, which lost 0 bases and 1 base, there was a span of 15 bases. From germline, CDR1 is LNHNV and CDR2 YYDKDF (reference sequence). This CDR3 is 17 amino acids long. The chain's CDR3 is CATSRDLPTAKNTEAFF. The CDR3 region has the DNA TGTGCCACCAGCAGAGATTTACCCACAGCAAAGAACACTGAAGCTTTCTTT.

The genes are TRBV6-4 and TRBJ2-7, with 7 bases aligning to TRBD2. Germline assignment: CDR1 MRHNA and CDR2 SNTAGT. The CDR3 contains 15 residues. The junction had 8 bases not matched to a gene; V was cut back by 0 bases and J by 6 bases. The CDR3 region is CASSDSRGRAGEQYV. The DNA for the CDR3 is TGTGCCAGCAGTGACTCGAGAGGGAGGGCCGGCGAGCAGTACGTC.

V gene TRBV28 combines with J gene TRBJ1-4; 8 bases are shared with TRBD1. V lost 6 bases to trimming and J lost 8 bases; unmatched junction nucleotides: 5. This CDR3 comprises 13 residues. CDR1 and CDR2 from the germline V gene are MDHEN and SYDVKM. The CDR3 DNA follows: TGTGCCAGCAGCCGGACAGGGCCCGAAAAACTGTTTTTT. Translated, it gives CASSRTGPEKLFF.